The rows below give T cell receptor beta chains drawn from one sample of a study of early T cells in non-severe SARS-CoV-2 infection. TCRdb re-derived calls from the 5' RACE reads in MiXCR, one entry per CDR3 protein. The table includes tens of thousands of distinct CDR3 sequences, approximately 5% detected once. The specimen was whole blood. The receptors here all came from an adult who was a healthcare worker with PCR-confirmed SARS-CoV-2 infection or an uninfected control (not recorded which). Both conserved end residues are part of each CDR3. Fields, in order: CDR3 length, V gene, D gene, J gene, clone size, CDR3 protein, CDR3 DNA. The D gene is left open where the match is weak. A row's size may be missing; if present it is once, few, many or a size class.

len: 13
v_gene: TRBV18
d_gene: NA
j_gene: TRBJ1-1
abundance: many
CDR3aa: CASSPSMNTEAFF
CDR3nt: TGTGCCAGCTCACCATCTATGAACACTGAAGCTTTCTTT

len: 15
v_gene: TRBV28
d_gene: NA
j_gene: TRBJ2-7
abundance: NA
CDR3aa: CASSFYGQGFHEQYF
CDR3nt: TGTGCCAGCAGTTTCTATGGGCAGGGTTTCCACGAGCAGTACTTC

len: 12
v_gene: TRBV6-6
d_gene: NA
j_gene: TRBJ1-1
abundance: medium-sized
CDR3aa: CASSSRRAEAFF
CDR3nt: TGTGCCAGCAGCTCCCGGCGGGCGGAAGCTTTCTTT

len: 15
v_gene: TRBV18
d_gene: NA
j_gene: TRBJ1-5
abundance: many
CDR3aa: CASSPVGGDHQPQHF
CDR3nt: TGTGCCAGCTCACCGGTCGGCGGGGATCATCAGCCCCAGCATTTT

len: 14
v_gene: TRBV6-5
d_gene: NA
j_gene: TRBJ1-2
abundance: many
CDR3aa: CASRTGRRNYGYTF
CDR3nt: TGTGCCAGCAGAACGGGACGACGCAACTATGGCTACACCTTC

len: 16
v_gene: TRBV5-1
d_gene: TRBD2
j_gene: TRBJ2-3
abundance: many
CDR3aa: CASSLSPGLDSDTQYF
CDR3nt: TGCGCCAGCAGCTTGAGTCCGGGACTAGATTCAGATACGCAGTATTTT

len: 13
v_gene: TRBV3-1
d_gene: NA
j_gene: TRBJ1-1
abundance: many
CDR3aa: CASSRLGTGEAFF
CDR3nt: TGTGCCAGCAGCCGACTCGGGACTGGCGAAGCTTTCTTT

len: 17
v_gene: TRBV9
d_gene: NA
j_gene: TRBJ1-2
abundance: many
CDR3aa: CASSVEVGRGANYGYTF
CDR3nt: TGTGCCAGCAGCGTAGAGGTTGGGAGGGGCGCGAACTATGGCTACACCTTC

len: 14
v_gene: TRBV7-2
d_gene: NA
j_gene: TRBJ2-3
abundance: few
CDR3aa: CASRRGLYTDTQYF
CDR3nt: TGTGCCAGCAGGCGGGGACTTTACACAGATACGCAGTATTTT

len: 15
v_gene: TRBV27
d_gene: NA
j_gene: TRBJ2-2
abundance: medium-sized
CDR3aa: CASSLGERNTGELFF
CDR3nt: TGTGCCAGCAGTTTAGGGGAGCGGAACACCGGGGAGCTGTTTTTT

len: 16
v_gene: TRBV28
d_gene: TRBD1
j_gene: TRBJ1-2
abundance: NA
CDR3aa: CASSLRTGDFNYGYTF
CDR3nt: TGTGCCAGCAGTTTAAGGACAGGGGATTTTAACTATGGCTACACCTTC

len: 18
v_gene: TRBV10-2
d_gene: TRBD1
j_gene: TRBJ1-1
abundance: many
CDR3aa: CASSESGDRGLVNTEAFF
CDR3nt: TGCGCCAGCAGTGAGTCAGGGGACAGGGGGCTGGTGAACACTGAAGCTTTCTTT

len: 15
v_gene: TRBV4-3
d_gene: TRBD2
j_gene: TRBJ2-7
abundance: many
CDR3aa: CASSQEKRGAYEQYF
CDR3nt: TGCGCCAGCAGCCAAGAAAAGCGGGGGGCCTACGAGCAGTACTTC

len: 17
v_gene: TRBV7-2
d_gene: TRBD1
j_gene: TRBJ2-4
abundance: many
CDR3aa: CASSLAGTGKAKNIQYF
CDR3nt: TGTGCCAGCAGCTTAGCAGGGACAGGGAAAGCCAAAAACATTCAGTACTTC

len: 12
v_gene: TRBV20-1
d_gene: NA
j_gene: TRBJ2-7
abundance: many
CDR3aa: CSARAAGYEQYF
CDR3nt: TGCAGTGCTAGAGCAGCGGGCTACGAGCAGTACTTC

len: 14
v_gene: TRBV7-6
d_gene: NA
j_gene: TRBJ2-3
abundance: few
CDR3aa: CASSRGGGTDTQYF
CDR3nt: TGTGCCAGCAGCCGCGGCGGTGGAACAGATACGCAGTATTTT

len: 14
v_gene: TRBV12-3/TRBV12-4
d_gene: NA
j_gene: TRBJ1-1
abundance: few
CDR3aa: CASSFPVVNTEAFF
CDR3nt: TGTGCCAGCAGTTTCCCAGTAGTGAACACTGAAGCTTTCTTT

len: 13
v_gene: TRBV15
d_gene: NA
j_gene: TRBJ1-1
abundance: many
CDR3aa: CATSRDRGTEAFF
CDR3nt: TGTGCCACCAGCAGAGATCGGGGTACTGAAGCTTTCTTT

len: 13
v_gene: TRBV7-3
d_gene: TRBD2
j_gene: TRBJ2-5
abundance: many
CDR3aa: CAFSQRGAETQYF
CDR3nt: TGTGCCTTCAGCCAGCGGGGGGCAGAGACCCAGTACTTC

len: 15
v_gene: TRBV7-3
d_gene: NA
j_gene: TRBJ1-1
abundance: many
CDR3aa: CASSIIPQGNTEAFF
CDR3nt: TGTGCCAGCAGCATAATCCCCCAGGGGAACACTGAAGCTTTCTTT

len: 13
v_gene: TRBV29-1
d_gene: NA
j_gene: TRBJ1-4
abundance: many
CDR3aa: CSVEDPGGEKLFF
CDR3nt: TGCAGCGTTGAAGACCCCGGGGGTGAAAAACTGTTTTTT

len: 14
v_gene: TRBV12-3/TRBV12-4
d_gene: NA
j_gene: TRBJ1-1
abundance: many
CDR3aa: CASTFEGRGTEAFF
CDR3nt: TGTGCCAGCACTTTCGAGGGGCGAGGCACTGAAGCTTTCTTT

len: 15
v_gene: TRBV20-1
d_gene: NA
j_gene: TRBJ1-3
abundance: few
CDR3aa: CSARDTSSSGNTIYF
CDR3nt: TGCAGTGCTAGAGATACATCGAGCTCTGGAAACACCATATATTTT

len: 16
v_gene: TRBV3-1
d_gene: NA
j_gene: TRBJ2-1
abundance: many
CDR3aa: CASSQGMGARRNEQFF
CDR3nt: TGTGCCAGCAGCCAAGGGATGGGGGCGCGCAGGAATGAGCAGTTCTTC

len: 11
v_gene: TRBV12-3/TRBV12-4
d_gene: NA
j_gene: TRBJ2-7
abundance: many
CDR3aa: CASKGGGEQYF
CDR3nt: TGTGCCAGCAAGGGCGGCGGCGAGCAGTACTTC

len: 16
v_gene: TRBV11-2
d_gene: TRBD2
j_gene: TRBJ2-5
abundance: few
CDR3aa: CASSPGLAPVQETQYF
CDR3nt: TGTGCCAGCAGCCCGGGACTAGCGCCGGTCCAAGAGACCCAGTACTTC

len: 15
v_gene: TRBV7-9
d_gene: NA
j_gene: TRBJ1-1
abundance: few
CDR3aa: CASSLMSGVNTEAFF
CDR3nt: TGTGCCAGCAGCTTAATGTCAGGAGTGAACACTGAAGCTTTCTTT

len: 12
v_gene: TRBV7-8
d_gene: NA
j_gene: TRBJ1-5
abundance: few
CDR3aa: CASSLRLQPQHF
CDR3nt: TGTGCCAGCAGCTTAAGGCTTCAGCCCCAGCATTTT

len: 14
v_gene: TRBV24-1
d_gene: TRBD2
j_gene: TRBJ2-2
abundance: NA
CDR3aa: CATPGLSNTGELFF
CDR3nt: TGTGCCACCCCGGGACTATCCAACACCGGGGAGCTGTTTTTT

len: 15
v_gene: TRBV5-1
d_gene: TRBD1
j_gene: TRBJ2-1
abundance: few
CDR3aa: CASSLRDRLINEQFF
CDR3nt: TGCGCCAGCAGCTTAAGGGACAGGTTAATCAATGAGCAGTTCTTC

len: 12
v_gene: TRBV6-5
d_gene: NA
j_gene: TRBJ2-1
abundance: many
CDR3aa: CASSLTWGEQFF
CDR3nt: TGTGCCAGCAGTTTAACATGGGGTGAGCAGTTCTTC

len: 12
v_gene: TRBV20-1
d_gene: NA
j_gene: TRBJ1-2
abundance: NA
CDR3aa: CSASLGHTGYTF
CDR3nt: TGCAGTGCAAGCCTGGGACATACGGGCTACACCTTC

len: 15
v_gene: TRBV2
d_gene: TRBD1
j_gene: TRBJ2-2
abundance: NA
CDR3aa: CASRDRGANTGELFF
CDR3nt: TGTGCCAGCCGGGACAGGGGGGCGAACACCGGGGAGCTGTTTTTT

len: 15
v_gene: TRBV7-8
d_gene: TRBD1
j_gene: TRBJ2-2
abundance: few
CDR3aa: CASSLRTGKTGELFF
CDR3nt: TGTGCCAGCAGCCTTAGGACAGGGAAAACCGGGGAGCTGTTTTTT

len: 14
v_gene: TRBV5-5
d_gene: NA
j_gene: TRBJ1-5
abundance: many
CDR3aa: CASSLDRKNQPQHF
CDR3nt: TGTGCCAGCAGCTTGGACAGGAAGAATCAGCCCCAGCATTTT

len: 13
v_gene: TRBV5-1
d_gene: NA
j_gene: TRBJ1-5
abundance: many
CDR3aa: CASSLGQNQPQHF
CDR3nt: TGCGCCAGCAGCTTGGGCCAGAATCAGCCCCAGCATTTT

len: 13
v_gene: TRBV11-2
d_gene: TRBD2
j_gene: TRBJ2-2
abundance: NA
CDR3aa: CASSSRLAWELFF
CDR3nt: TGTGCCAGCAGCTCAAGACTAGCCTGGGAGCTGTTTTTT

len: 17
v_gene: TRBV7-9
d_gene: TRBD2
j_gene: TRBJ2-1
abundance: many
CDR3aa: CASSSRTDGGALNEQFF
CDR3nt: TGTGCCAGCAGCTCGCGGACTGACGGGGGGGCTCTCAATGAGCAGTTCTTC

len: 14
v_gene: TRBV5-5
d_gene: TRBD1
j_gene: TRBJ1-1
abundance: many
CDR3aa: CASSALDRGTEAFF
CDR3nt: TGTGCCAGCAGCGCACTCGACAGGGGTACTGAAGCTTTCTTT

len: 15
v_gene: TRBV7-8
d_gene: TRBD1
j_gene: TRBJ1-5
abundance: many
CDR3aa: CASSLIAGGYQPQHF
CDR3nt: TGTGCCAGCAGCTTAATTGCAGGGGGGTATCAGCCCCAGCATTTT

len: 12
v_gene: TRBV7-8
d_gene: NA
j_gene: TRBJ1-4
abundance: many
CDR3aa: CASSPSSEKLFF
CDR3nt: TGTGCCAGCAGCCCAAGCAGTGAAAAACTGTTTTTT

len: 14
v_gene: TRBV29-1
d_gene: NA
j_gene: TRBJ1-2
abundance: many
CDR3aa: CSVESAGVGYGYTF
CDR3nt: TGCAGCGTTGAATCGGCAGGGGTTGGGTATGGCTACACCTTC

len: 17
v_gene: TRBV11-3
d_gene: NA
j_gene: TRBJ2-3
abundance: few
CDR3aa: CASSLDGRRGISDTQYF
CDR3nt: TGTGCCAGCAGCTTAGATGGTCGGAGGGGGATCTCAGATACGCAGTATTTT

len: 17
v_gene: TRBV20-1
d_gene: TRBD1
j_gene: TRBJ2-2
abundance: many
CDR3aa: CSALPYPGTDNTGELFF
CDR3nt: TGCAGTGCTCTACCATACCCTGGGACAGATAATACCGGGGAGCTGTTTTTT

len: 15
v_gene: TRBV7-7
d_gene: TRBD2
j_gene: TRBJ2-3
abundance: few
CDR3aa: CASSLGAGGTDTQYF
CDR3nt: TGTGCCAGCAGCCTCGGAGCGGGGGGGACAGATACGCAGTATTTT

len: 16
v_gene: TRBV5-1
d_gene: NA
j_gene: TRBJ2-7
abundance: few
CDR3aa: CASSPLGQGGSYEQYF
CDR3nt: TGCGCCAGCAGCCCCCTGGGGCAGGGGGGCTCCTACGAGCAGTACTTC

len: 16
v_gene: TRBV7-9
d_gene: NA
j_gene: TRBJ1-5
abundance: many
CDR3aa: CASSLVVGYSNQPQHF
CDR3nt: TGTGCCAGCAGCTTAGTTGTAGGTTATAGCAATCAGCCCCAGCATTTT

len: 12
v_gene: TRBV4-1
d_gene: NA
j_gene: TRBJ2-7
abundance: NA
CDR3aa: CASSPNRDEQYF
CDR3nt: TGCGCCAGCAGCCCGAACAGGGACGAGCAGTACTTC

len: 15
v_gene: TRBV19
d_gene: NA
j_gene: TRBJ1-5
abundance: many
CDR3aa: CASSISSYSNQPQHF
CDR3nt: TGTGCCAGTAGTATATCCAGTTATAGCAATCAGCCCCAGCATTTT

len: 14
v_gene: TRBV18
d_gene: TRBD1
j_gene: TRBJ1-5
abundance: few
CDR3aa: CASSHQGAGQPQHF
CDR3nt: TGTGCCAGCTCACACCAGGGGGCGGGTCAGCCCCAGCATTTT

len: 12
v_gene: TRBV10-3
d_gene: TRBD1
j_gene: TRBJ1-2
abundance: many
CDR3aa: CAIRDREDGYTF
CDR3nt: TGTGCCATCAGGGACAGGGAGGATGGCTACACCTTC

len: 14
v_gene: TRBV9
d_gene: NA
j_gene: TRBJ2-3
abundance: NA
CDR3aa: CASSVARNTDTQYF
CDR3nt: TGTGCCAGCAGCGTAGCCCGAAACACAGATACGCAGTATTTT

len: 13
v_gene: TRBV6-6
d_gene: TRBD1
j_gene: TRBJ1-1
abundance: many
CDR3aa: CASSYTGTDSSFF
CDR3nt: TGTGCCAGCAGCTACACGGGGACAGATAGTTCTTTCTTT

len: 14
v_gene: TRBV14
d_gene: NA
j_gene: TRBJ2-3
abundance: few
CDR3aa: CASSHPGRTDTQYF
CDR3nt: TGTGCCAGCAGTCACCCGGGTCGCACAGATACGCAGTATTTT

len: 15
v_gene: TRBV15
d_gene: TRBD2
j_gene: TRBJ2-3
abundance: many
CDR3aa: CATIGSGGVTDTQYF
CDR3nt: TGTGCCACCATCGGCAGCGGGGGCGTCACAGATACGCAGTATTTT

len: 13
v_gene: TRBV7-3
d_gene: TRBD1
j_gene: TRBJ2-1
abundance: many
CDR3aa: CASSRDRGNEQFF
CDR3nt: TGTGCCAGCAGTCGGGACAGGGGTAATGAGCAGTTCTTC

len: 15
v_gene: TRBV6-1
d_gene: TRBD2
j_gene: TRBJ2-3
abundance: NA
CDR3aa: CASSALAGGRNTQYF
CDR3nt: TGTGCCAGCAGTGCCTTAGCGGGGGGGAGGAATACGCAGTATTTT